The rows below give T cell receptor beta chains drawn from one sample of a study of blood T cell repertoires in COVID-19. The repertoire was sequenced with immunoSEQ multiplex PCR; TCRdb's copy has only in-frame clones and lacks some. The sample contains around 180,000 clones, 82% of which appear only once. Source material: peripheral blood. These receptors were collected from an elderly woman with active or convalescent COVID-19. Both conserved end residues are part of each CDR3. A D gene is named only where the DNA matches it firmly. A clone size is listed for some rows: how often the clone was seen (once, few, many), or a class if it is expanded.

CDR3aa	CDR3nt	v_gene	abundance	j_gene	d_gene
CASSEEQDLAYGYTF	TGTGCCAGCAGTGAAGAGCAGGATTTGGCCTATGGCTACACCTTC	TRBV6-1	few	TRBJ1-2	NA
CASSQRNTEAFF	TGTGCCAGCAGCCAGAGGAACACTGAAGCTTTCTTT	TRBV3-1/TRBV3-2	NA	TRBJ1-1	NA
CASSLTSGSSYEQYF	TGCGCCAGCAGCTTAACTAGCGGGAGCTCCTACGAGCAGTACTTC	TRBV5-1	NA	TRBJ2-7	TRBD2
CASTTLPGEGEAFF	TGTGCCAGTACTACCCTACCGGGGGAAGGTGAAGCTTTCTTT	TRBV19	NA	TRBJ1-1	NA
CASSSGSGAPKETQYF	TGCGCCAGCAGCTCAGGTAGCGGGGCGCCCAAAGAGACCCAGTACTTC	TRBV5-1	NA	TRBJ2-5	TRBD2
CSVKRGGESEQYF	TGCAGCGTTAAGAGGGGAGGGGAGTCGGAGCAGTACTTC	TRBV29-1	NA	TRBJ2-7	TRBD2
CAISEEVTTDTQYF	TGTGCCATCAGTGAGGAGGTAACTACAGATACGCAGTATTTT	TRBV10-3	NA	TRBJ2-3	NA
CASSPSGTVWLEQYF	TGTGCCAGCTCTCCCTCCGGGACAGTGTGGCTCGAGCAGTACTTC	TRBV18	NA	TRBJ2-7	TRBD1
CASSLAAGQVTDTQYF	TGTGCCAGCAGCTTGGCTGCCGGACAGGTCACAGATACGCAGTATTTT	TRBV5-4	NA	TRBJ2-3	TRBD1
CASSTGTETYEQYF	TGCGCCAGCAGCACCGGGACAGAGACCTACGAGCAGTACTTC	TRBV10-1	NA	TRBJ2-7	TRBD1
CASTTQGVWEAFF	TGTGCCAGCACCACCCAGGGGGTATGGGAAGCTTTCTTT	TRBV6-6	NA	TRBJ1-1	TRBD1
CASSRELQGISYEQYF	TGTGCCAGCAGCCGCGAGCTACAGGGTATATCCTACGAGCAGTACTTC	TRBV3-1/TRBV3-2	NA	TRBJ2-7	NA
CASSLQGAQGYTF	TGCGCCAGCAGCCTCCAGGGGGCGCAGGGCTACACCTTC	TRBV5-1	few	TRBJ1-2	TRBD1
CASSPYTEEKLFF	TGCGCCAGCAGCCCATACACCGAAGAAAAACTGTTTTTT	TRBV5-1	once	TRBJ1-4	NA
CASYLYEQYF	TGTGCCAGCTACTTGTACGAGCAGTACTTC	TRBV2	NA	TRBJ2-7	NA
CASSYSWGTGNTEAFF	TGTGCCAGCAGTTACTCATGGGGGACAGGGAACACTGAAGCTTTCTTT	TRBV6-5	NA	TRBJ1-1	TRBD1
CASSSYRFSYEQYF	TGTGCCAGCAGCAGCTACAGGTTCTCCTACGAGCAGTACTTC	TRBV28	NA	TRBJ2-7	NA
CASSMPPTSGRGYEQYF	TGTGCCAGCAGCATGCCACCAACTAGCGGGAGGGGGTACGAGCAGTACTTC	TRBV7-9	NA	TRBJ2-7	TRBD2
CASSQVSGLTNTEAFF	TGTGCCAGCAGCCAAGTGTCAGGCCTCACGAACACTGAAGCTTTCTTT	TRBV14	once	TRBJ1-1	NA
CASSVGGRNTGNTIYF	TGTGCCAGCAGCGTAGGAGGCAGAAACACTGGAAACACCATATATTTT	TRBV9	few	TRBJ1-3	NA
CASSSVGPSGANVLTF	TGTGCCAGCAGTTCAGTGGGGCCCTCTGGGGCCAACGTCCTGACTTTC	TRBV2	NA	TRBJ2-6	NA
CASSSTTGKGF	TGTGCCAGCAGTTCAACGACGGGGAAAGGCTTC	TRBV6-1	NA	TRBJ1-2	NA
CASSPENGGVRGQLFF	TGTGCCAGCAGCCCGGAAAACGGGGGGGTCCGTGGCCAGCTGTTTTTT	TRBV5-4	NA	TRBJ2-2	TRBD2
CASSSRTGTGLYEQYF	TGTGCCAGCAGTTCACGGACCGGGACAGGGCTCTACGAGCAGTACTTC	TRBV27	NA	TRBJ2-7	TRBD1
CASSGQGATYGYTF	TGTGCCAGCAGTGGGCAGGGGGCGACCTATGGCTACACCTTC	TRBV2	NA	TRBJ1-2	TRBD1
CASSLIGDRGSNEQFF	TGTGCCAGCAGCTTAATTGGGGACAGGGGATCGAATGAGCAGTTCTTC	TRBV7-9	NA	TRBJ2-1	TRBD1
CASSSSPGQGSGNQPQHF	TGTGCCAGTAGTTCCTCCCCGGGACAGGGGTCGGGCAATCAGCCCCAGCATTTT	TRBV19	NA	TRBJ1-5	TRBD1
CASSDMSRNQPQHF	TGTGCCAGCAGTGACATGTCTCGGAATCAGCCCCAGCATTTT	TRBV6-1	NA	TRBJ1-5	NA
CASGLQGNQPQHF	TGTGCCAGCGGCCTACAGGGCAATCAGCCCCAGCATTTT	TRBV6-5	NA	TRBJ1-5	NA
CASSQLGQGVLGVQPQHF	TGTGCCAGCAGCCAGCTGGGACAGGGGGTTCTCGGGGTTCAGCCCCAGCATTTT	TRBV4-2	NA	TRBJ1-5	TRBD1
CASSLRGTGTGVNQPQHF	TGTGCCAGCAGCTTGAGGGGCACCGGGACAGGGGTCAATCAGCCCCAGCATTTT	TRBV5-6	NA	TRBJ1-5	TRBD1
CASSQATGFSLDTQYF	TGTGCCAGCAGCCAGGCAACAGGGTTTAGTCTAGATACGCAGTATTTT	TRBV3-1/TRBV3-2	few	TRBJ2-3	NA
CASSQGGKTDYGYTF	TGTGCCAGCAGCCAGGGCGGGAAGACGGACTATGGCTACACCTTC	TRBV7-9	NA	TRBJ1-2	NA
CASSVTDISYGYTF	TGTGCCAGCAGCGTAACAGACATTTCATATGGCTACACCTTC	TRBV9	NA	TRBJ1-2	NA
CASSRGQGYEQYF	TGTGCCAGCAGCCGGGGACAGGGGTACGAGCAGTACTTC	TRBV2	NA	TRBJ2-7	TRBD1
CASRPSFGSVTGEQYF	TGTGCCAGCAGGCCAAGTTTCGGGAGTGTCACAGGCGAGCAGTACTTC	TRBV3-1/TRBV3-2	NA	TRBJ2-7	NA
CASSDGQGRNYGYTF	TGTGCCAGCAGCGACGGACAGGGGCGAAACTATGGCTACACCTTC	TRBV9	NA	TRBJ1-2	TRBD1
CASSARGGPPETQYF	TGTGCCAGCAGTGCCCGAGGAGGCCCCCCAGAGACCCAGTACTTC	TRBV6-6	NA	TRBJ2-5	NA
CASRTEIRDGYTF	TGTGCCAGCAGGACAGAAATCAGGGATGGCTACACCTTC	TRBV2	NA	TRBJ1-2	NA
CASSLRTPGQGRSGSYEQYF	TGTGCCAGCAGTTTACGCACCCCGGGACAGGGGCGGTCGGGGTCCTACGAGCAGTACTTC	TRBV27	NA	TRBJ2-7	TRBD1
CASSLGTSGSHEQFF	TGTGCCAGCAGCTTAGGGACTAGCGGGAGCCATGAGCAGTTCTTC	TRBV7-3	NA	TRBJ2-1	TRBD2
CASSLQGRETQYF	TGTGCCAGCAGCCTACAGGGGCGGGAGACCCAGTACTTC	TRBV12-3/TRBV12-4	NA	TRBJ2-5	TRBD1
CASSIQQGAGELFF	TGTGCCAGTAGTATTCAACAGGGCGCCGGGGAGCTGTTTTTT	TRBV19	NA	TRBJ2-2	NA
CASSQARGQDGNTIYF	TGTGCCAGCAGCCAAGCGAGGGGGCAGGATGGAAACACCATATATTTT	TRBV4-2	NA	TRBJ1-3	TRBD1
CASSQEGLAGGRSYIGEQFF	TGTGCCAGCAGCCAAGAAGGGCTAGCGGGAGGGCGCTCCTATATAGGTGAGCAGTTCTTC	TRBV14	NA	TRBJ2-1	TRBD2
CASSPNLAGQETQYF	TGTGCCAGCTCACCAAATTTAGCGGGGCAAGAGACCCAGTACTTC	TRBV18	NA	TRBJ2-5	TRBD2
CASSEPGDPWQYF	TGCGCCAGCAGTGAGCCAGGGGACCCCTGGCAGTACTTC	TRBV10-1	NA	TRBJ2-7	NA